Listed below are T cell receptor beta chains from one sample, sequenced in a study of PD-1 blockade in mismatch repair-deficient tumors. TCRdb's table, derived via immunoSEQ multiplex PCR, lists solely in-frame clones and lacks some. The sample shows about 130,000 clones, around nine tenths of them seen only once. The sequenced sample was peripheral blood, obtained 72 weeks after starting pembrolizumab. Every receptor here comes from an adult with mismatch repair-deficient cancer. Each CDR3 is given with its conserved first and last residue.

>TRBV19
CASSIGGRFSNQPQHF
>TRBV14
CASSQTDRGTAFF
>TRBV25-1
CASSETSGISSYNEQFF
>TRBV6-5
CASSETGSGNTIYF
>TRBV5-1
CASRDQFKHTGELFF
>TRBV5-1
CASSSNTGSSYNEQFF
>TRBV5-6
CASKVLASYEQYF
>TRBV5-5
CASSPFWSMNTEAFF
>TRBV29-1
CSVVLGESTDTQYF
>TRBV14
CASSPSRTGGVFNEQFF
>TRBV27
CASSLLGTGGGHEQFF
>TRBV19
CASSADREGGRQPQHF
>TRBV11-3
CASSPAGGAPAGTEAFF
>TRBV5-8
CASSFGTTTGELFF
>TRBV14
CASSRRQGKVYNEQFF
>TRBV29-1
CSVEDGTLTGELFF
>TRBV4-1
CASSQDPDRGRDQPQHF
>TRBV9
CASSVEPSYNEQFF
>TRBV7-9
CASSLAGNYGYTF
>TRBV13
CASSETPLLTSGRGPSYEQYF
>TRBV27
CASSPEIGGTAHEQYF
>TRBV7-9
CASSQYGNSYNEQFF
>TRBV5-1
CASSHGLALNPSQGNEQFF